This T cell receptor (beta chain) was obtained from a study of cytomegalovirus exposure and HLA in healthy donors. At the level of the study: An early release of data contained 70 million to 95 million unique TCRs, which came from HLA-typed donors. The Caucasian-associated ancestry cluster held around four fifths of more than 350 genotyped donors.

The donors (healthy individuals) were bone marrow donors. This CDR3 comprises 14 residues. Germline V gene sequence: CDR1 SEHNR, CDR2 FQNEAQ (reference sequence). Researchers ran the PCR with 60 Vbeta and 13 Jbeta primers. Produced via immunoSEQ multiplex PCR; TCRdb's table is partial and in-frame only. The data show 190,000 or so clones, roughly four fifths seen once. The sample consisted of PBMCs. The receptor comes from a man aged 45-65 years in good health and CMV-seronegative. The rearrangement joins TRBV7-9 to TRBJ2-5, with 12 bases matching TRBD1. The end of the DNA fits TRBJ2-7 better, so the J call may be wrong. CDR3 DNA sequence: TGTGCCAGCACCCCGGGACAGGGGGCTTACGAGCAGTACTTC. Residues: CASTPGQGAYEQYF.